The present TCR beta chain was sequenced within a study of T cells after yellow fever vaccination. Whole-study results and caveats: The booster saw the reappearance of most primary-vaccination clones (roughly 97% CD4, 80% to 90% CD8).

This clonotype showed up many times. The antigen is not known. TCRdb used MiXCR to reprocess the 5' RACE reads, holding one entry per CDR3 protein. The table includes more than 300,000 distinct CDR3 sequences, approximately 4% detected once. Sample: PBMCs, taken 15 days after the yellow fever booster vaccination. This receptor was obtained from a man between 18 and 35 years old who received the YFV17D yellow fever vaccine.

In nucleotides, the CDR3 is TGTGCCAGCAGCCGCCGGGCCACCGGGGAGCTGTTTTTT. Translating it yields CASSRRATGELFF. The gene calls are TRBV3-1 and TRBJ2-2; D not resolved. Trimming shortened V by 4 bases and J by 4 bases, and 7 bases separated the two germline ends. This CDR3 spans 13 amino acids. Germline V gives CDR1 LGHDT, CDR2 YNNKEL (reference sequence).